This T cell receptor (beta chain) was found in a study of T-cell reconstitution after alpha-beta-depleted transplantation in children (dated by TCRdb to about 2016). About the full investigation: T-cell immune reconstitution after TCRalphabeta/CD19-depleted allogeneic hematopoietic cell transplantation in children was quantitatively tracked in the study by means of TCR repertoire profiling. Findings and caveats that apply to the study as a whole: Over the following months the frequencies of hyperexpanded clones went down, and after one year T-cell counts and TCRbeta diversity were mostly credited to newly produced T cells. About two months after transplant, the apparently early recovery of alphabetaT-cell counts reportedly depended on just several hundred clones that had expanded rapidly and came from non-depleted graft cells. In some patients, the high TCRbeta diversity seen at day 60 was put down to recipient T cells and intrathymic progenitors that had survived conditioning.

The CDR3 numbers 13 residues from cysteine through phenylalanine. The read is trimmed to its CDR3 DNA, 39 bases read in frame from base 1. V ends up 4 bases short and J 4 bases short, with an unmatched junction base count of 4. The germline V gene sets CDR1 to SGHRS and CDR2 to YFSETQ. To prepare the library, PCR was applied. The sequencing machine was an Illumina HiSeq 2500. TCR libraries were prepared with molecular barcoding, using unique molecular identifiers to normalize TCRbeta repertoire quantification. The raw public data were reprocessed by TCRdb itself: fastp quality trimming at Q25, MiXCR clonotype calling, in-frame beta chains only. For every CDR3 protein sequence, its rows merge into one entry that carries the most common genes and DNA. The sample profile shows approximately 650,000 distinct CDR3 sequences; about 12% of them were found once. 0.79% of the sample rests with the top ten. The treatment or condition label, as the study defines it: allogeneic hematopoietic cell transplantation with graft depleted of TCRalphabeta T cells and CD19 B cells. Transplant recipients were children who received TCRalphabeta/CD19-depleted allogeneic hematopoietic cell grafts.

Concerning this clonotype: Its binding antigen is unknown. No much larger clone is present one base from it, and per-base qualities are unavailable.

The sequence came from a girl aged 2-10 years with congenital amegakaryocytic thrombocytopenia, due to receive a stem cell transplant. The rearranged chain carries TRBV5-1 and TRBJ2-7, and 8 bases in between align with TRBD1. Here the sequenced sample was PBMCs, taken before TCRalphabeta/CD19-depleted stem cell transplant. The DNA reads as follows: TGCGCCAGCAGCAACCGGGACAGGTACGAGCAGTACTTC. It encodes CASSNRDRYEQYF.